This entry describes one TCR beta chain. The clone's antigen remains unknown. Base qualities are not at hand, and no much larger clone is one base apart. The data are from a study of CD8 T cells in Susac syndrome (dated by TCRdb to the late 2010s). A note on the overall study: Whether CD8+ T cell activation and differentiation in Susac syndrome was antigen driven was tested using repertoire sequencing.

High-throughput TCR beta sequencing profiled peripheral blood CD8+ and CD4+ T cells from healthy donors, Susac syndrome patients and multiple sclerosis patients. Treatment-naive patients with stable or active relapsing-remitting disease fulfilling revised McDonald criteria were used as multiple sclerosis controls. Bulk CD8+ and CD4+ T cells were purified magnetically by negative isolation, whereas CD8+ TEMRA cells were enriched by FACS. Blood was collected in EDTA tubes and processed within 24 hours, with PBMCs isolated through density gradient centrifugation. PBMCs intended for TCR sequencing were cryopreserved in liquid nitrogen and were subsequently thawed in a 37 degrees C water bath. The sorted or isolated CD4+, CD8+ and CD8+ TEMRA cells reached a purity of at least 90%. The investigation overall reported the following: The TCR sequencing and HLA analysis was acknowledged to have included a relatively small number of individuals.

Cut back by 11 bases and 0 bases, the V and J ends lie 14 bases apart. Inclusive of the bounding cysteine and phenylalanine, the CDR3 is 14 residues long. CDR3 DNA only is kept here, 42 bases in frame from base 1. Based on the germline V gene (reference sequence), the CDR1 and CDR2 sequences are SEHNR and FQNEAQ. RNA was extracted with the RNeasy kit and roughly 0.45 to 1 ug was reverse transcribed using random hexamers. The immunoSEQ multiplex PCR assay, which covers 54 Vbeta and 13 Jbeta segments, was used to amplify TCR beta CDR3 regions. PCR amplification bias was corrected using a synthetic template baseline for primer optimization and computational correction. Per the authors' processing: Reads were assigned to V, D and J genes according to IMGT and analyzed in immunoSEQ Analyzer, with only productive sequences retained. Clonality was computed as one minus Shannon entropy normalized by log2 of the number of productive unique sequences. Public and private clones were assessed among the 100 most prevalent clones of each patient and control. Clones were defined as Susac-specific when absent from the healthy and MS cohorts, from 1,000 to 1,100 published viral clones and from other ImmuneACCESS disease sequences. Through fastp at Q25 and MiXCR, TCRdb rebuilt clones from the public reads, retaining in-frame beta chains. Rows merge per CDR3 protein into single entries with the most common DNA and genes. It is TCRdb's table, rather than the study itself, that gives the V and J calls and clone size. The sample table holds about 300,000 distinct CDR3 sequences, of which about 91% were seen once. Of the sample, roughly 0.064% is held by the ten largest clones.

The source is a human donor with multiple sclerosis. The V and J segments used are TRBV7-9 and TRBJ1-3, with TRBD1 perhaps the D gene, on 5 matching bases. Sequenced: CD4+ T cells from PBMCs. At the DNA level, the sequence is TGTGCCGGCACTCACGGGGCCTCTGGAAACACCATATATTTT. It is translated as CAGTHGASGNTIYF.